The rows below give T cell receptor beta chains drawn from one sample of a study of blood T cell repertoires in COVID-19. The protocol was immunoSEQ multiplex PCR, while the TCRdb copy is restricted to in-frame clones and leaves out a portion. This sample has just over 150,000 clones, with approximately 90% found just once. Sequencing was carried out using PBMCs or T cells enriched from blood (not recorded which). These receptors were collected from a woman aged 45-65 years who had recovered from COVID-19. The CDR3 runs from the conserved cysteine through the conserved F or W. Fields, in order: D gene, J gene, V gene, clone size, CDR3 protein, CDR3 DNA. D genes are given only for firm matches. The size field is filled for only some rows; it gives once, few, many or a size class.

NA | TRBJ2-7 | TRBV7-9 | NA | CASSSPGVSYEQYF | TGTGCCAGCAGCTCCCCCGGGGTTTCCTACGAGCAGTACTTC
NA | TRBJ2-1 | TRBV5-1 | NA | CASSLTRGAKPEQFF | TGCGCCAGCAGCTTGACCAGGGGCGCGAAACCAGAGCAGTTCTTC
NA | TRBJ1-5 | TRBV6-5 | NA | CASRVTGTSNQPQHF | TGTGCCAGCAGGGTGACAGGAACGAGCAATCAGCCCCAGCATTTT
NA | TRBJ2-7 | TRBV21-1 | NA | CASSKLRRTAGATYEQYF | TGTGCCAGCAGCAAACTGAGAAGGACCGCAGGGGCGACCTACGAGCAGTACTTC
TRBD2 | TRBJ2-1 | TRBV7-3 | NA | CASSWTSGGLYNEQFF | TGTGCCAGCAGCTGGACTAGCGGGGGCCTATACAATGAGCAGTTCTTC
TRBD1 | TRBJ1-5 | TRBV5-8 | NA | CASSLPGGPNQPQHF | TGTGCCAGCAGCCTTCCAGGGGGCCCAAATCAGCCCCAGCATTTT
TRBD2 | TRBJ2-7 | TRBV19 | NA | CASSNLAGSYEQYF | TGTGCCAGTAGTAACCTAGCGGGGTCCTACGAGCAGTACTTC
NA | TRBJ2-5 | TRBV4-3 | few | CASSQVPSQGQGRRETQYF | TGCGCCAGCAGCCAAGTCCCATCCCAGGGCCAGGGGAGAAGGGAGACCCAGTACTTC
NA | TRBJ1-5 | TRBV6-5 | NA | CASQGTNQPQHF | TGTGCCAGTCAGGGGACCAATCAGCCCCAGCATTTT
TRBD1 | TRBJ1-2 | TRBV3-1/TRBV3-2 | NA | CASGQEGVGYGYTF | TGTGCTAGCGGACAGGAGGGCGTAGGTTATGGCTACACCTTC
NA | TRBJ1-2 | TRBV6-5 | NA | CASSSQYGYTF | TGTGCCAGCAGTTCCCAATATGGCTACACCTTC
NA | TRBJ2-1 | TRBV29-1 | NA | CSSPGQGSSYNEQFF | TGCAGCTCTCCGGGACAAGGAAGCTCCTACAATGAGCAGTTCTTC
NA | TRBJ1-5 | TRBV6-5 | NA | CASSTGSPQHF | TGTGCCAGCAGCACAGGTTCACCCCAGCATTTT
TRBD2 | TRBJ2-7 | TRBV4-2 | NA | CASSPAGDPYEQYF | TGTGCCAGCAGCCCAGCGGGGGATCCCTACGAGCAGTACTTC
NA | TRBJ1-2 | TRBV4-2 | NA | CASSQSPQGKSGYTF | TGTGCCAGCAGCCAAAGCCCGCAGGGGAAAAGTGGCTACACCTTC
TRBD1 | TRBJ1-6 | TRBV9 | few | CASSGGTGSPLHF | TGTGCCAGCAGCGGGGGGACAGGTTCACCCCTCCACTTT
NA | TRBJ2-3 | TRBV5-1 | NA | CASSWTLGRGLQTSTDTQYF | TGCGCCAGCAGCTGGACCCTCGGGCGGGGCCTCCAGACTAGCACAGATACGCAGTATTTT
NA | TRBJ1-1 | TRBV28 | once | CASSLADNTEAFF | TGTGCCAGCAGTTTAGCAGATAACACTGAAGCTTTCTTT
TRBD1 | TRBJ1-2 | TRBV18 | NA | CASSLDRAQANYGYTF | TGTGCCAGCTCACTGGACAGGGCCCAAGCTAACTATGGCTACACCTTC
NA | TRBJ1-5 | TRBV5-6 | NA | CASSLRGASQPQHF | TGTGCCAGCAGCTTGCGGGGGGCCAGTCAGCCCCAGCATTTT
NA | TRBJ1-1 | TRBV10-3 | NA | CAIRASEGTEAFF | TGTGCCATCAGAGCCTCGGAGGGCACTGAAGCTTTCTTT
NA | TRBJ2-7 | TRBV7-6 | NA | CASSLGVRASSYEQYF | TGTGCCAGCAGCTTAGGTGTCAGGGCCAGCTCCTACGAGCAGTACTTC
NA | TRBJ2-2 | TRBV4-3 | NA | CASSPSLSRTGELFF | TGCGCCAGCAGCCCTTCTTTATCGAGGACCGGGGAGCTGTTTTTT
NA | TRBJ2-7 | TRBV6-5 | NA | CASTYRDATYEQYF | TGTGCCAGCACCTACAGGGACGCCACCTACGAGCAGTACTTC
TRBD2 | TRBJ2-7 | TRBV7-2 | NA | CASSLVLAGSSYEQYF | TGTGCCAGCAGCTTAGTTTTAGCGGGGAGCTCCTACGAGCAGTACTTC
TRBD1 | TRBJ1-1 | TRBV4-2 | NA | CASSQERAGGLRGRAEAFF | TGTGCCAGCAGCCAAGAGAGGGCAGGGGGCCTGAGGGGCAGGGCTGAAGCTTTCTTT
TRBD2 | TRBJ2-7 | TRBV2 | NA | CASNNPGLAGVRQYF | TGTGCCAGCAATAACCCGGGACTAGCGGGGGTCCGGCAGTACTTC
TRBD1 | TRBJ2-1 | TRBV7-2 | NA | CASSLVGGGDRGPAEQFF | TGTGCCAGCAGCTTAGTTGGGGGTGGAGACAGGGGGCCCGCTGAGCAGTTCTTC
NA | TRBJ1-1 | TRBV7-2 | NA | CASSLVLQGTEAFF | TGTGCCAGCAGCTTAGTCCTCCAGGGCACTGAAGCTTTCTTT
NA | TRBJ2-2 | TRBV24-1 | NA | CATSDLAGSGELFF | TGTGCCACCAGTGATTTGGCGGGATCCGGGGAGCTGTTTTTT
NA | TRBJ1-1 | TRBV18 | NA | CASSPQALAREAFF | TGTGCCAGCTCACCACAGGCCCTAGCGAGGGAAGCTTTCTTT
NA | TRBJ1-1 | TRBV19 | NA | CASSGDKTRRHTEAFF | TGTGCCAGTAGCGGGGACAAGACACGACGCCACACTGAAGCTTTCTTT
TRBD1 | TRBJ1-5 | TRBV15 | NA | CATSRDGQGRQPQHF | TGTGCCACCAGCAGAGATGGACAGGGGAGACAGCCCCAGCATTTT
TRBD1 | TRBJ1-5 | TRBV2 | NA | CASSRQGASNQPQHF | TGTGCCAGCAGCCGACAGGGGGCGAGCAATCAGCCCCAGCATTTT
NA | TRBJ2-1 | TRBV5-1 | once | CASSFAPGLADDEQFF | TGCGCCAGCAGCTTCGCCCCCGGGTTGGCAGATGATGAGCAGTTCTTC
TRBD1 | TRBJ1-3 | TRBV6-5 | NA | CASSTGQGPGNTIYF | TGTGCCAGCAGTACCGGACAGGGACCTGGAAACACCATATATTTT
NA | TRBJ1-1 | TRBV9 | NA | CASSVRGDTEAFF | TGTGCCAGCAGCGTCAGGGGTGATACTGAAGCTTTCTTT
TRBD2 | TRBJ2-3 | TRBV5-4 | NA | CASSDSGLAGGHRDTQYF | TGTGCCAGCTCCGACTCGGGACTAGCGGGGGGCCATAGAGATACGCAGTATTTT
TRBD2 | TRBJ2-7 | TRBV6-5 | NA | CASSRLAGGYEQYF | TGTGCCAGCAGTCGACTAGCGGGCGGCTACGAGCAGTACTTC
NA | TRBJ2-4 | TRBV19 | NA | CASSTEVRGNIQYF | TGTGCCAGTAGTACGGAAGTGAGAGGGAACATTCAGTACTTC
TRBD1 | TRBJ1-2 | TRBV3-1/TRBV3-2 | NA | CASSPRHRGVGYGYTF | TGTGCCAGCAGCCCACGGCACAGGGGTGTGGGCTATGGCTACACCTTC
NA | TRBJ1-1 | TRBV19 | NA | CASSPRVLNTEAFF | TGTGCCAGTAGTCCCCGGGTGTTGAACACTGAAGCTTTCTTT
TRBD1 | TRBJ2-5 | TRBV4-2 | few | CASSQVGQGHGKETQYF | TGTGCCAGCAGCCAAGTTGGACAGGGTCACGGAAAAGAGACCCAGTACTTC
NA | TRBJ2-1 | TRBV7-2 | once | CASSLGGHEQFF | TGTGCCAGCAGCTTAGGAGGCCATGAGCAGTTCTTC
NA | TRBJ1-5 | TRBV4-1 | few | CASSQDGGSNQPQHF | TGCGCCAGCAGCCAAGATGGGGGGAGCAATCAGCCCCAGCATTTT
NA | TRBJ1-5 | TRBV30 | NA | CAWGSGVNQPQHF | TGTGCCTGGGGATCGGGGGTCAATCAGCCCCAGCATTTT
NA | TRBJ2-7 | TRBV6-6 | NA | CASSYWSRDPHEQYF | TGTGCCAGCAGTTACTGGTCCCGGGATCCACACGAGCAGTACTTC
NA | TRBJ1-5 | TRBV7-8 | NA | CASSLTTVSNQPQHF | TGTGCCAGCAGCTTAACTACGGTTAGCAATCAGCCCCAGCATTTT
NA | TRBJ2-1 | TRBV19 | NA | CASSGAAERNEQFF | TGTGCCAGTAGTGGAGCTGCAGAAAGAAATGAGCAGTTCTTC
TRBD1 | TRBJ1-1 | TRBV6-4 | NA | CASRTGTGALDTEAFF | TGTGCCAGCAGGACTGGGACAGGGGCGCTTGACACTGAAGCTTTCTTT
TRBD2 | TRBJ2-3 | TRBV5-1 | NA | CASSSGLAGGRITDTQYF | TGCGCCAGCAGCTCCGGACTAGCGGGGGGCCGTATCACAGATACGCAGTATTTT
NA | TRBJ1-2 | TRBV6-6 | NA | CASSYSTGGAGGYTF | TGTGCCAGCAGTTACTCGACGGGTGGGGCCGGGGGCTACACCTTC
NA | TRBJ1-1 | TRBV15 | NA | CATSRDRSDMNTEAFF | TGTGCCACCAGCAGAGACCGGTCGGACATGAACACTGAAGCTTTCTTT